These 9 T cell receptor beta chains originate from one sample sequenced in a study. Using its own MiXCR run on the RT-PCR reads, TCRdb lists one record per CDR3 protein. The repertoire holds about 700,000 distinct CDR3 sequences, with 14% as singletons. The sequencing input was memory CD4+ T cells from blood. The source of these receptors is a female donor in good health, serving as a healthy control.

The table lists this clonotype with a few counts. The chain couples TRBV7-3 to TRBJ2-1, with a tentative D call TRBD2 (6 bases). The CDR3 runs to 15 residues. From germline, CDR1 is SGHTA and CDR2 FQGTGA. Trimming cost V 4 bases and J 4 bases, with 14 bases left between them. CDR3 region: CASSSGTPEYNEQFF. The CDR3 bases are TGTGCCAGCAGCTCCGGGACTCCCGAATACAATGAGCAGTTCTTC.

The chain carries TRBV9 and TRBJ2-1, with D tentatively TRBD1 (6 bases). V lost 0 bases, J lost 3 bases, and 13 bases lay in between. Germline CDR1 reads SGDLS; CDR2 reads YYNGEE. The CDR3 extends over 16 amino acids. The CDR3 here is CASSVENPGDYNEQFF. The CDR3 DNA follows: TGTGCCAGCAGCGTAGAAAATCCAGGGGACTACAATGAGCAGTTCTTC.

This clonotype turned up a few times. The rearrangement links TRBV28 to TRBJ1-2, with D perhaps TRBD1 (6 bases). The CDR3 spans 14 residues. Germline CDR1 and CDR2: MDHEN and SYDVKM. Trimming cost V 7 bases and J 8 bases, with 20 bases left between them. The chain's CDR3 is CASKVWGLDKGYTF. DNA of the CDR3: TGTGCCAGCAAGGTTTGGGGGCTCGATAAGGGCTACACCTTC.

As concerns this clonotype: This may arise from a read error, as a much more abundant clone is one base away. The J gene is TRBJ2-1, the V gene TRBV5-1; possible D gene TRBD1, 6 bases. From germline, CDR1 is SGHRS and CDR2 YFSETQ. The CDR3 loop spans 14 amino acids. Trimming took off 0 bases at V and 5 bases at J, with 9 bases between the two ends. CDR3 region: CASSLGQADNEQFF. In nucleotides, the CDR3 is TGCGCCAGCAGCTTGGGACAGGCCGACAATGAGCAGTTCTTC. The variable domain in full, with the rest retrieved from reference TRBV5-1 and TRBJ2-1, is KAGVTQTPRYLIKTRGQQVTLSCSPISGHRSVSWYQQTPGQGLQFLFEYFSETQRNKGNFPGRFSGRQFSNSRSEMNVSTLELGDSALYLCASSLGQADNEQFFGPGTRLTVL.

This clonotype was counted at least ten times. The rearrangement uses TRBV5-8 and TRBJ2-1, with TRBD2 identical over 7 bases. This CDR3 is built from 12 residues. J gave up 10 bases and V 3 bases, and 4 bases lay outside the gene matches. Germline lookup yields CDR1 SGHTS and CDR2 YDEGEE. CDR3 nucleotide sequence: TGTGCCAGCAGCTCCTTTAGCGGGGAGCAGTTCTTC. Translation gives CASSSFSGEQFF.

The genes are TRBV5-6 and TRBJ1-2, with D possibly TRBD1 on 6 matching bases. The germline V and J ends were trimmed by 0 bases and 12 bases, with 12 bases remaining between them. Germline V gene sequence: CDR1 SGHDT, CDR2 YYEEEE. CDR3 length: 12 residues. The DNA of the CDR3 is TGTGCCAGCAGCTTGGACGCAGGGGCGAACACCTTC. Its translation is CASSLDAGANTF.

The chain has TRBV20-1 and TRBJ1-6, with D perhaps matching TRBD1 (5 bases). The ends were cut back, 6 bases at V and 7 bases at J, with 13 bases in the middle. Germline values: CDR1 DFQATT, CDR2 SNEGSKA (reference sequence). This CDR3 is 13 amino acids long. CDR3 sequence reads: CSALPWGNSPLHF. As DNA, the CDR3 is TGCAGTGCCCTCCCCTGGGGGAATTCACCCCTCCACTTT.

This clonotype was picked up a small number of times. This rearrangement joins TRBV5-1 to TRBJ2-3, with 10 nucleotides matching TRBD2. There are 16 residues in the CDR3. V lost 2 bases to trimming and J lost 6 bases; unmatched junction nucleotides: 9. Germline CDR1 reads SGHRS; CDR2 reads YFSETQ. The CDR3 sequence: CASSLGLAVNGDTQYF. In nucleotides, the CDR3 is TGCGCCAGCAGCTTAGGACTAGCGGTAAATGGGGATACGCAGTATTTT.

Comments on this clonotype: Being one base from a much bigger clone, this may be a read error. This chain joins TRBV20-1 and TRBJ1-2; 8 nucleotides agree with TRBD1. V lost 4 bases and J lost 2; bases outside the gene matches: 6. The CDR3 covers 14 residues. CDR1 and CDR2 from the germline V gene are DFQATT and SNEGSKA (reference sequence). CDR3 sequence reads: CSATRYRGNYGYTF. CDR3 nucleotides: TGCAGTGCTACCAGGTACAGGGGGAACTATGGCTACACCTTC.